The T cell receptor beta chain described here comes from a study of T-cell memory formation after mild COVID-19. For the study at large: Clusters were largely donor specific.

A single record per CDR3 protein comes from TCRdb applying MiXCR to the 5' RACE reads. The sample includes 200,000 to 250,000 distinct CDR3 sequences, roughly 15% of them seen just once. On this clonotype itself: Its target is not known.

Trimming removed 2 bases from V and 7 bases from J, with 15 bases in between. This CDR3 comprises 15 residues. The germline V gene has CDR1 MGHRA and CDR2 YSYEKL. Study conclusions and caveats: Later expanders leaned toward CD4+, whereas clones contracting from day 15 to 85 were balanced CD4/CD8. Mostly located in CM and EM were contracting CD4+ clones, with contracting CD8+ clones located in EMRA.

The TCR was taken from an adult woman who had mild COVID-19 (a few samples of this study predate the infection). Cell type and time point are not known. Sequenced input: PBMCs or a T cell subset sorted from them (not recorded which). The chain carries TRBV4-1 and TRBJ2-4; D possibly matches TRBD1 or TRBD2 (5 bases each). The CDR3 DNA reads TGCGCCAGCAGCCAACCCGAGGGGTATGATAACATTCAGTACTTC. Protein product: CASSQPEGYDNIQYF.